The 16 T cell receptor beta chains below come from one sample, sequenced in a study of OX40 agonist ivuxolimab in advanced cancers. Method: immunoSEQ multiplex PCR; TCRdb's copy keeps in-frame clones and lacks some. The sample records tens of thousands of clones, 90% to 95% being singletons. This specimen was CD4+ or CD8+ T cells sorted from blood, taken in a trial of the OX40 agonist ivuxolimab. The receptors originated from an adult with an advanced solid tumor such as melanoma, head and neck, liver or kidney cancer.

The V gene is TRBV9, the J gene TRBJ2-3, with D possibly matching TRBD2 (5 bases). V gave up 2 bases and J gave up 4 bases, with 8 bases separating them. CDR3 length equals 13 residues. Germline V gene data show CDR1 as SGDLS and CDR2 as YYNGEE. The CDR3 reads CASSVGASDTQYF. CDR3 DNA sequence: TGTGCCAGCAGCGTGGGAGCCTCAGATACGCAGTATTTT.

This clone occurred once. V and J are TRBV5-3 and TRBJ1-2; D remains unclear. TRBV5-3 is an ORF for which the function is uncertain. V was pared by 2 bases and J by 0 bases, with 26 bases between. The CDR3 consists of 20 residues. In DNA form, the CDR3 reads TGTGCCAGAAGCTTCCGCCATCTCGACACTCTTTATCCTCCTAACTATGGCTACACCTTC. Protein product: CARSFRHLDTLYPPNYGYTF.

DNA for the CDR3: TGTGCCAGCAGCCCCTTTTACTATGGCTACACCTTC. It encodes CASSPFYYGYTF. V gene TRBV9 combines with J gene TRBJ1-2; D gene unclear. The germline gives CDR1 SGDLS, CDR2 YYNGEE. There are 12 residues in the CDR3. The V and J ends lost 4 bases and 3 bases respectively, with 7 bases between them.

The V gene is TRBV6-6, the J gene TRBJ2-5, with TRBD1 matching over 8 bases. J was trimmed by 5 bases and V by 4 bases; bases with no gene match: 12. Germline V lookup: CDR1 MNHNY, CDR2 SVGAGI (reference sequence). The CDR3 spans 16 residues. In DNA form, the CDR3 reads TGTGCCAGCAGTTCGGGGACAGGAATAACTGGGGAGACCCAGTACTTC. It is translated as CASSSGTGITGETQYF.

The chain combines TRBV11-1 with TRBJ2-2; 8 nucleotides align to TRBD2. CDR3 length equals 15 residues. The junction had 2 bases not matched to a gene; V was cut back by 5 bases and J by 0 bases. The germline V gene encodes CDR1 SGHAT and CDR2 FQDESV (reference sequence). In nucleotides, the CDR3 is TGTGCCAGCAGCATTAGCGGGACGAACACCGGGGAGCTGTTTTTT. The encoded protein is CASSISGTNTGELFF.

V is TRBV25-1 and J is TRBJ1-2, with 8 bases lining up with TRBD1. The ends lost 3 bases at V and 9 bases at J; junction bases unmatched: 9. The CDR3 covers 14 residues. The germline gives CDR1 MGHDK, CDR2 SYGVNS. CDR3 DNA: TGTGCCAGCAGTGATCTTTTCCCAGGGGGCCGCTACACCTTC. This gives the protein CASSDLFPGGRYTF.

The chain recombines TRBV11-2 with TRBJ2-1; 13 bases fit TRBD2. CDR1 is SGHAT and CDR2 is FQNNGV in the germline V gene. V trimming: 3 bases; J trimming: 15 bases; junction bases outside the gene matches: 14. The CDR3 totals 16 residues. CDR3 amino acids: CASSFSLAGGPVGGFF. In DNA, the CDR3 is TGTGCCAGCAGCTTCTCACTAGCGGGAGGGCCCGTTGGGGGGTTCTTC.

The V call is TRBV11-3, the J call TRBJ1-1; TRBD1 matches 9 bases. CDR1 SGHNT and CDR2 YENEEA come from the germline V gene. This CDR3 contains 15 residues. After removal of 5 bases from V and 4 bases from J, the junction contained 8 bases not matched to a gene. The CDR3 protein is CASSPGQGRGTEAFF. The CDR3 nucleotides read TGTGCCAGCAGCCCGGGACAGGGACGGGGCACTGAAGCTTTCTTT.

The gene calls are TRBV5-1 and TRBJ1-2; 12 bases match TRBD1. Germline trimming cut 4 bases from V and 4 bases from J; bases unmatched to any gene: 8. CDR3 length equals 16 residues. The V gene's germline CDR1 is SGHRS and CDR2 YFSETQ. CDR3 sequence reads: CASSRGQGASFYGYTF. The DNA for the CDR3 is TGCGCCAGCAGCCGGGGACAGGGGGCCTCTTTCTATGGCTACACCTTC.

The V call is TRBV5-1, the J call TRBJ1-2; D may be TRBD1 (6 bases). Trimming pared 4 bases from V and 2 bases from J, leaving 18 bases between. The CDR3 runs 16 residues. The germline CDR1 and CDR2 sequences are SGHRS and YFSETQ. The CDR3 DNA sequence: TGCGCCAGCAGCCGGACCGCAGGGGATGCGAACTATGGCTACACCTTC. As protein: CASSRTAGDANYGYTF.

V gene TRBV15 combines with J gene TRBJ1-2; the D gene is possibly TRBD1 (5 bases). The germline CDR1 and CDR2 sequences are LNHNV and YYDKDF (reference sequence). The CDR3 spans 17 residues. V was pared by 0 bases and J by 5 bases, with 19 bases between. The CDR3 DNA is TGTGCCACCAGCAGAGATTTATTGGGGGGACTTTCATATGGCTACACCTTC. Amino acid sequence: CATSRDLLGGLSYGYTF.

The chain is built from TRBV6-5 and TRBJ1-4; TRBD1 agrees at 7 bases. CDR1 MNHEY and CDR2 SVGAGI come from the germline V gene. After removal of 6 bases from V and 3 bases from J, the junction contained 7 bases not matched to a gene. The CDR3 contains 15 residues. The DNA of the CDR3 is TGTGCCAGCAGCCCCGACAGGGCGGCTAATGAAAAACTGTTTTTT. It yields the protein CASSPDRAANEKLFF.

The chain's CDR3 is CATSRDRGVGTVSYEQYF. The CDR3 nucleotides are TGTGCCACCAGCAGAGATAGAGGGGTCGGGACAGTTTCCTACGAGCAGTACTTC. This chain joins TRBV15 and TRBJ2-7; 7 bases are a match to TRBD1. There are 18 residues in the CDR3. Trimming removed 0 bases from V and 1 base from J; junction bases left unmatched: 12. Looked up from germline, CDR1 is LNHNV and CDR2 is YYDKDF (reference sequence). Filled out from reference TRBV15 and TRBJ2-7, the complete variable domain reads DAMVIQNPRYQVTQFGKPVTLSCSQTLNHNVMYWYQQKSSQAPKLLFHYYDKDFNNEADTPDNFQSRRPNTSFCFLDIRSPGLGDTAMYLCATSRDRGVGTVSYEQYFGPGTRLTVT.

The chain recombines TRBV2 with TRBJ2-7; 12 nucleotides line up with TRBD2. Germline V gives CDR1 SNHLY, CDR2 FYNNEI. The CDR3 runs 18 residues. The CDR3 region has the DNA TGTTCCGGGGTAGGGAGACTAGCGGGAGAAGCTCGAGGCTACGAGCAGTACTTC. It is translated as CSGVGRLAGEARGYEQYF.

This chain uses TRBV6-1 with TRBJ2-7; D unclear. CDR3 length: 15 residues. The germline CDR1 and CDR2 sequences are MNHNS and SASEGT. V shed 0 bases and J shed 2 bases, with 11 bases lying between them. The CDR3 nucleotides read TGTGCCAGCAGTGAAGCCTCGGTAGTTCCCTACGAGCAGTACTTC. As protein: CASSEASVVPYEQYF.

The chain is built from TRBV7-6 and TRBJ2-2; 7 bases match TRBD1. The CDR3 sequence is 16 residues long. After removal of 1 base from V and 5 bases from J, the junction contained 7 bases not matched to a gene. Germline values: CDR1 SGHVS, CDR2 FNYEAQ. The CDR3, as DNA: TGTGCCAGCAGCTTAGAGCCGGGACAGAAAACCGGGGAGCTGTTTTTT. Its protein product is CASSLEPGQKTGELFF.